Listed here are 13 T cell receptor beta chains from one sample, sequenced in a study of T cell changes during pregnancy in multiple sclerosis (dated by TCRdb to the late 2010s). Libraries came from the immunoSEQ multiplex PCR assay. Sourced from immuneACCESS, this table was stored by TCRdb with only in-frame sequences that have V and J called. A share of the clones is absent; for the studies checked, an unresolved V gene accounts for under half, and the remainder has no known explanation. This sample has about 36,000 clones in its table, and about 91% of those were observed once. Approximately 10% of the sample lies in the top ten. Sample: CD8+ T cells from peripheral blood mononuclear cells, taken in the third trimester of pregnancy. Every receptor here comes from a female donor with multiple sclerosis, enrolled in a pregnancy study.

The CDR3 DNA reads as TGTGCCAGCAGTTACGGACAGGGGGCCACTGAAGCTTTCTTT. This encodes CASSYGQGATEAFF. The V and J genes are TRBV6-5 and TRBJ1-1, with 11 nucleotides matching TRBD1. Germline CDR1 reads MNHEY; CDR2 reads SVGAGI. With 2 bases clipped from V and 4 bases from J, the junction kept 0 bases outside the gene matches. CDR3 size: 14 residues.

The chain is built from TRBV10-2 and TRBJ2-1, with TRBD2 matching over 8 bases. Germline CDR1 and CDR2: WSHSY and SAAADI. The CDR3 runs 15 residues. Trimming cost V 6 bases and J 4 bases; bases outside gene matches: 8. DNA for the CDR3: TGCGCCAGCAGCACGGGACTAGGGGCTTACAATGAGCAGTTCTTC. The encoded protein is CASSTGLGAYNEQFF.

The chain carries TRBV4-2 and TRBJ2-7; the D gene is possibly TRBD2 (7 bases). Trimming removed 0 bases at V and 3 bases at J, with 21 bases between. CDR1 is LGHNA and CDR2 is YNFKEQ in the germline V gene. The CDR3 has 18 residues. In DNA, the CDR3 is TGTGCCAGCAGCCAAGATGGAGGGGAGGGGGGCCTTCACTACGAGCAGTACTTC. Encoded protein: CASSQDGGEGGLHYEQYF.

V is TRBV7-9 and J is TRBJ2-5; D not resolved. Germline-derived CDR1 and CDR2 are SEHNR and FQNEAQ (reference sequence). The CDR3 loop spans 12 amino acids. Trimming removed 6 bases from V and 5 bases from J, with 10 bases in between. The CDR3 loop reads CASRSGQETQYF. CDR3 DNA: TGTGCCAGCAGGTCAGGTCAGGAGACCCAGTACTTC.

V usage is TRBV2 and J usage is TRBJ1-5; 11 nucleotides match TRBD1. Germline V gene sequence: CDR1 SNHLY, CDR2 FYNNEI. Unmatched junction bases numbered 3, after V lost 6 bases and J lost 5 bases. This CDR3 is built from 14 residues. CDR3 protein: CASRGTGGHQPQHF. CDR3 in DNA: TGTGCCAGCAGGGGGACAGGGGGACATCAGCCCCAGCATTTT.

This chain connects TRBV27 to TRBJ1-1; D not certain. There are 15 residues in the CDR3. Germline V lookup: CDR1 MNHEY, CDR2 SMNVEV (reference sequence). Trimming took off 1 base at V and 2 bases at J, with 11 bases between the two ends. This CDR3 reads CASSLLGRVNTEAFF. CDR3 nucleotide sequence: TGTGCCAGCAGTTTATTGGGCAGAGTTAACACTGAAGCTTTCTTT.

The V call is TRBV6-5, the J call TRBJ1-1; no clear D. The CDR3 contains 13 residues. CDR1 and CDR2 from the germline V gene are MNHEY and SVGAGI. Trimming cost V 3 bases and J 1 base, with 6 bases left between them. The CDR3 loop is CASSYGSNTEAFF. The DNA for the CDR3 is TGTGCCAGCAGTTATGGCTCGAACACTGAAGCTTTCTTT.

The genes are TRBV5-4 and TRBJ1-1; possible D gene TRBD1, 5 bases. V shed 3 bases and J shed 0 bases, with 12 bases lying between them. The germline CDR1 and CDR2 sequences are SGHNT and YYREEE (reference sequence). The CDR3 length is 15 residues. DNA for the CDR3: TGTGCCAGCAGCTCCCAGGGAGGGGTGAACACTGAAGCTTTCTTT. The encoded protein is CASSSQGGVNTEAFF.

The chain uses TRBV7-9 and TRBJ2-7, with D possibly being TRBD2 (6 bases). The CDR3 totals 14 residues. V was shortened by 5 bases and J by 0 bases, with 11 bases between the two germline ends. Germline CDR1 is SEHNR and CDR2 is FQNEAQ (reference sequence). CDR3 DNA sequence: TGTGCCAGCAGCCCCTGGGGGGACTCCTACGAGCAGTACTTC. It yields the protein CASSPWGDSYEQYF.

The gene calls are TRBV5-1 and TRBJ2-7; 9 bases line up with TRBD1. Per germline, CDR1 SGHRS and CDR2 YFSETQ. The CDR3 runs to 13 residues. Trimming at V came to 4 bases and at J to 3 bases, leaving 2 bases not matched to a gene. CDR3 in amino acids: CASSPTGGYEQYF. The CDR3 nucleotides read TGCGCCAGCAGCCCGACAGGGGGCTACGAGCAGTACTTC.

J is TRBJ2-1 and V is TRBV7-2; the D gene is possibly TRBD2 (6 bases). V lost 4 bases, J lost 0 bases, and 16 bases lay in between. CDR1 and CDR2 from the germline V gene are SGHTA and FQGNSA. The CDR3 covers 17 residues. The CDR3 nucleotides read TGTGCCAGCAGCTCTCTGCCTGGCGGGAACTCCTACAATGAGCAGTTCTTC. Translation gives CASSSLPGGNSYNEQFF.

The chain uses TRBV27 and TRBJ1-1; a possible D gene is TRBD1 (5 bases). Germline V gene data show CDR1 as MNHEY and CDR2 as SMNVEV (reference sequence). With 3 bases removed from V and 0 bases from J, the gap between germline ends came to 11 bases. There are 15 residues in the CDR3. The CDR3 loop is CASSLEGLMNTEAFF. As DNA, the CDR3 is TGTGCCAGCAGTTTGGAGGGACTGATGAACACTGAAGCTTTCTTT.

The genes are TRBV7-6 and TRBJ2-7; TRBD1 agrees at 9 bases. After removal of 0 bases from V and 6 bases from J, the junction contained 15 bases not matched to a gene. CDR1 and CDR2 (germline): SGHVS, FNYEAQ. The CDR3 covers 18 residues. The CDR3 spells CASSLAGEDRGDSREQYF. CDR3 coding DNA: TGTGCCAGCAGCTTAGCAGGGGAGGACAGGGGTGATAGTCGCGAGCAGTACTTC.